The 3 T cell receptor beta chains presented below share a single source sample, sequenced in a study of memory CD4+ T cells and cytomegalovirus serostatus. The sort gate was single viable CD3+CD4+CD8-CD45RO+ cells for memory CD4+ T cells. The table came from immunoSEQ multiplex PCR; TCRdb's copy has only in-frame clones and leaves some out. Among 80,000 to 100,000 clones listed, around 80% were seen once. The sequencing sample was made of memory CD4+ T cells from blood. Receptor source: an adult in good health and CMV-seropositive.

The chain joins TRBV5-6 to TRBJ2-6; D gene unclear. The CDR3 covers 18 residues. CDR1 and CDR2 from the germline V gene are SGHDT and YYEEEE. Trimming shortened V by 4 bases and J by 2 bases, and 19 bases separated the two germline ends. CDR3: CASSPVSVGPPGANVLTF. The CDR3 DNA reads as TGTGCCAGCAGCCCGGTCTCCGTCGGTCCGCCTGGGGCCAACGTCCTGACTTTC.

The chain couples TRBV5-1 to TRBJ2-3; TRBD1 or TRBD2 may be the D gene (5 bases each). The germline V and J ends were trimmed by 4 bases and 2 bases, with 17 bases remaining between them. Per germline, CDR1 SGHRS and CDR2 YFSETQ. The CDR3 consists of 16 residues. The CDR3 reads CASSVNSGTTTDTQYF. CDR3 sequence (DNA): TGCGCCAGCAGCGTAAACTCCGGGACGACCACAGATACGCAGTATTTT.

The rearrangement joins TRBV28 to TRBJ2-4, with 9 positions matching TRBD1. The germline V gene encodes CDR1 MDHEN and CDR2 SYDVKM. This CDR3 region has 17 residues. With 6 bases clipped from V and 8 bases from J, the junction kept 17 bases outside the gene matches. The CDR3: CASSSYGTGQWSDIQYF. The CDR3 DNA sequence: TGTGCCAGCAGCTCCTATGGGACAGGGCAATGGTCGGACATTCAGTACTTC.